This TCR beta chain came from a study of CD8+CD57+ T cells in acquired aplastic anemia. In the study overall: Quantities of DNA derived from sorted CD4+ and CD8+ cells averaged 3.2 ug.

TCR beta VDJ combinations and CDR3 sequences were profiled from genomic DNA. One entry per CDR3 protein, called by TCRdb with MiXCR from the reads. Here the sample spans about 200,000 distinct CDR3 sequences, more than 55% being singletons. V lost 3 bases to trimming and J lost 5 bases, with 19 bases between them. Germline values: CDR1 SGHVS, CDR2 FQNEAQ. The CDR3 covers 17 residues. Sequencing involved patients with CD8+CD57+ cell expansion previously shown by flow cytometry. V and J are TRBV7-8 and TRBJ2-2; D gene ambiguous. The specimen sequenced was sorted CD4+, CD8+, or CD8+CD57+ T cells (not recorded which) from PBMCs. This sequence was found in a human donor with aplastic anemia. CDR3 loop: CASSLPPRASRTGELFF. The CDR3 coding sequence is TGTGCCAGCAGCTTGCCACCTCGGGCGAGTCGAACCGGGGAGCTGTTTTTT.